This TCR beta chain comes out of a study of T cells after yellow fever vaccination. Overall study findings and caveats: In post-booster samples, most primary-vaccination clones reappeared (just under 97% CD4, 70% to 90% CD8). Just a small share of clonotypes turned up in the CD4 compartment as well as the CD8 compartment.

Universal primer sites and UMIs were introduced during 5'RACE template-switching synthesis of TCR cDNA. MiXCR, run by TCRdb on the 5' RACE reads, gives a single entry per CDR3 protein. The sample holds some 340,000 distinct CDR3 sequences, approximately 12% seen once. Remarks on this clonotype: The antigen is unknown.

The sample here was CD4+ T cells sorted from PBMCs, taken 45 days after the yellow fever booster vaccination. The clonotype comes from a man aged 18 to 29 who received the YFV17D yellow fever vaccine.

The CDR3 loop reads CASSPGGSADTQYF. The CDR3 DNA reads TGTGCCAGCAGCCCCGGCGGTAGCGCAGATACGCAGTATTTT. The chain has TRBV7-3 and TRBJ2-3, with D possibly TRBD2 on 5 matching bases. The CDR3 spans 14 residues. CDR1 SGHTA and CDR2 FQGTGA come from the germline V gene. Trimming removed 5 bases from V and 4 bases from J, with 13 bases in between.